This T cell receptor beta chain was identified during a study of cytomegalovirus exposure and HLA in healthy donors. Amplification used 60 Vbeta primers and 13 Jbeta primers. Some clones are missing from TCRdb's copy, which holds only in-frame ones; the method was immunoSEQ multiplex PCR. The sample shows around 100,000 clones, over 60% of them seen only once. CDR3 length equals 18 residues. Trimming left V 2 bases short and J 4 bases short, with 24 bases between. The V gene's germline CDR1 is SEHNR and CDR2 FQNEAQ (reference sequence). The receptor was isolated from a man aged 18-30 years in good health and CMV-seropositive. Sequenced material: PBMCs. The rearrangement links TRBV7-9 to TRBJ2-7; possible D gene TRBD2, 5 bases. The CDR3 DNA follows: TGTGCCAGCAGCTTATACCTAGCCGGTGTTTATTCGTCTTACGAGCAGTACTTC. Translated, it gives CASSLYLAGVYSSYEQYF. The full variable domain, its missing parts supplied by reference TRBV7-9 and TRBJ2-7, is DTGVSQNPRHKITKRGQNVTFRCDPISEHNRLYWYRQTLGQGPEFLTYFQNEAQLEKSRLLSDRFSAERPKGSFSTLEIQRTEQGDSAMYLCASSLYLAGVYSSYEQYFGPGTRLTVT.